This TCR beta chain was identified in a study of T cell responses to AZD1222 COVID-19 vaccine. Clones were sequenced by immunoSEQ multiplex PCR, and TCRdb holds only the in-frame ones, with some missing. The sample carries about 150,000 clones, roughly nine tenths recorded once. Trimming took 3 bases from V and 4 from J, leaving 9 bases between them. The germline V gene encodes CDR1 KGHSH and CDR2 LQKENI. The CDR3 loop spans 14 amino acids. Notes on this clone: The antigen is unknown.

Findings and caveats of the study: Nearly half of spike-specific TCRs reportedly target unmutated variant regions. No day 14 peak samples; only post-peak repertoires were characterized. Baseline testing showed seropositivity in only six AZD1222 recipients. Clonal diversity was possibly underestimated, and white British individuals and females predominated among donors.

This TCR derives from an adult in good health. V is TRBV18 and J is TRBJ1-4; the D gene is possibly TRBD1 (5 bases). This specimen was peripheral blood, taken on day 0 of AZD1222 vaccination. CDR3 residues: CASSPWDGNEKLFF. CDR3 nucleotide sequence: TGTGCCAGCTCACCGTGGGACGGTAATGAAAAACTGTTTTTT.